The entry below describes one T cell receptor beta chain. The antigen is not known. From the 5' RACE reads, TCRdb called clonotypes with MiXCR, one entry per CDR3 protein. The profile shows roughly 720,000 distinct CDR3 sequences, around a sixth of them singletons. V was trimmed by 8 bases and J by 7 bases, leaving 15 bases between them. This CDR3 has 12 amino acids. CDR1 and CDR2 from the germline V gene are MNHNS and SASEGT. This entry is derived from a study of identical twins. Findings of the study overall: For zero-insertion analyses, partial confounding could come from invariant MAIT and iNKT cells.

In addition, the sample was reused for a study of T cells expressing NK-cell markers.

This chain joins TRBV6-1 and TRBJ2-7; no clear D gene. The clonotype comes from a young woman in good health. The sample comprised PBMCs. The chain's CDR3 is CASGQLPREQYF. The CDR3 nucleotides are TGTGCCAGCGGCCAGTTACCTCGAGAGCAGTACTTC.